A single sample gave rise to the 3 T cell receptor beta chains below, sequenced in a study of technical replicates of blood from a few donors. Sequencing was performed with immunoSEQ multiplex PCR; in TCRdb, only in-frame clones are kept and a portion is missing. The sample includes 50,000 to 60,000 clones, about nine tenths of them seen just once. Sequencing input: PBMCs. The receptors originated from a human donor in good health. Some clones in this sample may be carry-over from other donors' samples.

This chain joins TRBV6-1 and TRBJ1-3; D might be TRBD1 (5 bases). Germline lookup yields CDR1 MNHNS and CDR2 SASEGT. Trimming took off 4 bases at V and 5 bases at J, with 12 bases between the two ends. The CDR3 runs to 14 residues. CDR3 sequence (DNA): TGTGCCAGCAGTGTACAGGAACAAAGAAACACCATATATTTT. Translated: CASSVQEQRNTIYF.

The rearrangement uses TRBV7-9 and TRBJ2-7; a possible D gene is TRBD2 (5 bases). The V end was cut by 3 bases, the J end by 6 bases, with 9 bases between. The germline CDR1 and CDR2 sequences are SEHNR and FQNEAQ (reference sequence). CDR3 length equals 12 residues. CDR3 sequence (DNA): TGTGCCAGCAGCTTTCCGGGAACCGAGCAGTACTTC. This codes for CASSFPGTEQYF.

The count of this clone is one. The CDR3 DNA is TGTGCCAGCAGCCAAGACGTACCGGGACTAGCGGAAAAAGATACGCAGTATTTT. Its translation is CASSQDVPGLAEKDTQYF. This rearrangement joins TRBV4-2 to TRBJ2-3, with TRBD2 identical over 11 bases. V lost 0 bases to trimming and J lost 5 bases; unmatched junction nucleotides: 10. The CDR3 loop spans 18 amino acids. In germline, CDR1 is LGHNA, CDR2 YNFKEQ.